This TCR beta chain was identified in a study of CD8 T cells in Susac syndrome. Reverse transcription of about 0.5 to 1 ug RNA used random hexamers. Across 54 Vbeta and 13 Jbeta, immunoSEQ multiplex PCR amplified TCR beta CDR3. TCRdb called the immunoSEQ multiplex PCR reads again in MiXCR, with one record for every CDR3 protein. The sample records about 300,000 distinct CDR3 sequences, 70% to 90% being singletons. Included as multiple sclerosis controls were treatment-naive patients who had stable or active relapsing-remitting disease. The V end was cut by 4 bases, the J end by 6 bases, with 13 bases between. Germline V gene data show CDR1 as MNHEY and CDR2 as SVGEGT. The CDR3 is 14 amino acids.

The receptor's source is a human donor with multiple sclerosis. V usage is TRBV6-2 or TRBV6-3 and J usage is TRBJ2-1; the D gene is possibly TRBD2 (6 bases). The source material was CD8+ T cells from PBMCs. The DNA of the CDR3 is TGTGCCAGCAGTTCGGGGGAGCCCTCCAATGAGCAGTTCTTC. This codes for CASSSGEPSNEQFF.